One sample yielded the 11 T cell receptor beta chains listed below, sequenced in a study of T cell responses to AZD1222 COVID-19 vaccine. The assay was immunoSEQ multiplex PCR, and TCRdb's table has in-frame clones only and misses some. The sample includes some 100,000 clones, roughly 87% seen only once; the top ten take roughly 5.3%. The sequencing here drew on peripheral blood, taken on day 0 of AZD1222 vaccination. These receptors all stem from an adult in good health.

The V and J genes are TRBV6-5 and TRBJ2-1; D remains ambiguous. Germline V gene data show CDR1 as MNHEY and CDR2 as SVGAGI. V was shortened by 5 bases and J by 0 bases, with 8 bases between the two germline ends. The CDR3 contains 14 residues. The CDR3 sequence is CASSLGSSYNEQFF. CDR3 nucleotides: TGTGCCAGCAGTCTTGGAAGCTCCTACAATGAGCAGTTCTTC.

This sequence joins TRBV28 and TRBJ2-1; a weak D match, TRBD2 (5 bases). The CDR3 runs to 14 residues. Between the trimmed V and J ends, which lost 1 base and 9 bases, there was a span of 13 bases. The V gene's germline CDR1 is MDHEN and CDR2 SYDVKM. The CDR3 reads CASSLFGRGSEQFF. The CDR3 nucleotides are TGTGCCAGCAGTTTATTTGGTCGGGGAAGTGAGCAGTTCTTC. Using reference TRBV28 and TRBJ2-1 for the parts outside the CDR3, the full variable domain is DVKVTQSSRYLVKRTGEKVFLECVQDMDHENMFWYRQDPGLGLRLIYFSYDVKMKEKGDIPEGYSVSREKKERFSLILESASTNQTSMYLCASSLFGRGSEQFFGPGTRLTVL.

J is TRBJ1-6 and V is TRBV3-1 (or the pseudogene TRBV3-2); unclear D gene. The CDR3 sequence is 13 residues long. Germline CDR1 is LGHDT and CDR2 is YNNKEL (reference sequence). The V end lost 1 base, the J end lost 8 bases, and 6 bases lay between the germline ends. The CDR3 bases are TGTGCCAGCAGCCAAGGGGGAGATTCACCCCTCCACTTT. It specifies CASSQGGDSPLHF.

The CDR3: CASRSTDTQYF. The CDR3, as DNA: TGCGCCAGCAGGAGCACAGATACGCAGTATTTT. The chain has TRBV5-1 and TRBJ2-3, with unresolved D. Deletions cut 5 bases from V and 0 bases from J, with 1 base between. This CDR3 spans 11 amino acids. Germline CDR1 reads SGHRS; CDR2 reads YFSETQ.

The chain uses TRBV13 and TRBJ2-7; 11 bases agree with TRBD1. The CDR3 totals 16 residues. Germline values: CDR1 PRHDT, CDR2 FYEKMQ (reference sequence). V gave up 5 bases and J gave up 4 bases; unmatched junction bases: 10. CDR3 protein: CASSHLLDRGQYEQYF. Written as DNA, the CDR3 is TGTGCCAGCAGCCACCTCCTGGACAGGGGGCAGTACGAGCAGTACTTC.

V is TRBV6-5 and J is TRBJ1-1; D ambiguous. From germline, CDR1 is MNHEY and CDR2 SVGAGI. The CDR3 is 13 amino acids. The ends were cut back, 5 bases at V and 3 bases at J, with 10 bases in the middle. CDR3 region: CASSNDQDTEAFF. The CDR3 bases are TGTGCCAGCAGTAACGACCAAGACACTGAAGCTTTCTTT.

The gene calls are TRBV6-2 or TRBV6-3 and TRBJ2-7; TRBD2 aligns across 11 bases. The germline V gene encodes CDR1 MNHEY and CDR2 SVGEGT. The CDR3 runs to 16 residues. Unmatched junction bases numbered 5, after V lost 0 bases and J lost 4 bases. CDR3 DNA: TGTGCCAGCAGTTACTCTGTAGCGGGAGGGCCTTACGAGCAGTACTTC. Encoded protein: CASSYSVAGGPYEQYF.

This clone was counted a few times. The chain couples TRBV20-1 to TRBJ1-5; possibly TRBD1 for D (5 bases). CDR3 length: 16 amino acids. Looked up from germline, CDR1 is DFQATT and CDR2 is SNEGSKA (reference sequence). With 3 bases removed from V and 0 bases from J, the gap between germline ends came to 15 bases. The CDR3 coding sequence is TGCAGTGCTAGTCCCGGAGGGGACTATAGCAATCAGCCCCAGCATTTT. This translates into CSASPGGDYSNQPQHF.

This chain connects TRBV6-2 or TRBV6-3 to TRBJ2-7; 10 nucleotides line up with TRBD1. J was trimmed by 0 bases and V by 4 bases; bases with no gene match: 9. The CDR3 covers 17 residues. Germline CDR1 is MNHEY and CDR2 is SVGEGT. The CDR3 nucleotides are TGTGCCAGCAGTTCCCCCAGACAGGGGGCCTTCTCCTACGAGCAGTACTTC. As protein: CASSSPRQGAFSYEQYF.

This rearrangement joins TRBV4-3 to TRBJ1-2, with D hard to call. The germline V gene encodes CDR1 LGHNA and CDR2 YSLEER. The CDR3 runs 17 residues. V lost 0 bases, J lost 0 bases, and 14 bases lay in between. The CDR3 reads CASSQDRSEGSNYGYTF. The CDR3 DNA reads TGCGCCAGCAGCCAAGATCGATCGGAGGGTTCTAACTATGGCTACACCTTC.

J is TRBJ2-7 and V is TRBV7-8, with 7 bases fitting TRBD2. Germline values: CDR1 SGHVS, CDR2 FQNEAQ. Trimming at V came to 1 base and at J to 7 bases, leaving 7 bases not matched to a gene. The CDR3 totals 14 residues. CDR3: CASSLERGWEEQYF. DNA of the CDR3: TGTGCCAGCAGCTTAGAGCGGGGCTGGGAGGAGCAGTACTTC.